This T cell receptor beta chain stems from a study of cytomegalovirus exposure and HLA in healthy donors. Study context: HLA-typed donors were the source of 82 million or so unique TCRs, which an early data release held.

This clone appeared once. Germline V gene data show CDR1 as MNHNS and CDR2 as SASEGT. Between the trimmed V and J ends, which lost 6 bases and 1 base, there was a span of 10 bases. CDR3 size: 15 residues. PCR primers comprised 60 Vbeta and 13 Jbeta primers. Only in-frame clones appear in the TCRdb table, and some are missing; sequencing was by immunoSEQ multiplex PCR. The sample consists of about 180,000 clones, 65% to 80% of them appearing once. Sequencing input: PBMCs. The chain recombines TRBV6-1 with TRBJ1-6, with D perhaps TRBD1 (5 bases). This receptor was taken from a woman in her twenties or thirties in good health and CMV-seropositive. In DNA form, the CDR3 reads TGTGCCAGCAGGGCGGGGGGATCCTATAATTCACCCCTCCACTTT. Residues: CASRAGGSYNSPLHF.